This T cell receptor beta chain was sequenced during a study of cytomegalovirus exposure and HLA in healthy donors (dated by TCRdb to about 2017). Context from the whole study: An earlier analysis of several hundred of the donors reported 250 to 300 Gb of sequence data and 90 million to 120 million unique TCR beta sequences obtained from some 200 million T cells. In an earlier analysis of roughly 580 of the donors, high-throughput TCR beta sequencing was used to judge whether each TCR beta V gene segment behaved as functional or pseudogenic. Genome-wide SNP genotypes for about 55% of the roughly 670 donors were used in a later genetic analysis, which treated that subset as a discovery cohort. To predict cytomegalovirus infection status, the study brought together high-throughput TCR immunosequencing, statistical association of individual TCRs with disease status, and machine learning. Rather than drawing on any new phenotypic data, the later analysis identified candidate immune exposures from TCR beta sequences and the way those sequences occurred across donors. An early release that covered about 640 HLA-typed donors contained around 300 gigabases of sequencing data and tens of millions of unique TCR sequences. Along with the approximately 700-subject first cohort, a separate validation cohort of over a hundred different subjects was used. Of the approximately 400 genotyped donors, 80% to 90% were placed in the genetic ancestry cluster associated with self-reported Caucasian donors. The number of donors typed differed by locus, with about 629-640 for A, B, C, DRB1 and DQB1, roughly 520 for DQA1, nearly 610 for DPA1, and 450 to 480 for DPB1. Every discovery cohort repertoire had been produced on one sequencing platform. Donor age, sex, ethnicity and CMV serostatus were compiled alongside the repertoire data. A later analysis re-examined previously published TCR beta repertoires from roughly 650 donors and added high-resolution HLA genotyping to investigate patterns of TCR occurrence. The T cell repertoires of 666 subjects were profiled by immunosequencing and related to cytomegalovirus serostatus. The study was designed to test whether signatures of past pathogen exposure could be identified by cataloging public T cell receptors. Among some 400 genotyped donors of the cohort, an average of about 240,000 unique TCR beta nucleotide sequences were sequenced per donor, 15% to 20% of them non-productive. Class I and class II HLA loci were covered by the typing at four-digit resolution. Roughly five DR-DQ haplotypes were handled as single units for association and clustering because linkage in the cohort was strong. Study-wide conclusions, independent of this receptor: Presence/absence analyses assumed roughly uniform sequencing depth across donors, an assumption that may not hold. A later analysis found that HLA-associated TCR beta chains were more clonally expanded and had lower generation probabilities than equally common non-associated chains. Because HLA typing was unavailable for some donors at each locus, only the typed subset was used in association tests. Most TCR sequences were observed very rarely across donors, whereas some public TCRs were present in many individuals. The only immune exposure information available for the cohort was CMV serostatus. In a later analysis, 15,000 to 20,000 TCR beta sequences were associated with specific HLA alleles at a false discovery rate of 0.05. According to a later analysis, TCR association rates differed among HLA loci, with DRB1 alleles showing the most associated TCRs and HLA-C alleles showing the fewest. V-gene and J-gene trimming of TCR beta chains was associated with a missense DCLRE1C variant in a later genetic analysis, and the association was replicated in an independent cohort. According to a later genetic analysis, donors in an Asian-associated ancestry cluster had fewer N-insertions in productive TCRs than the approximately 630-donor mean. The authors suggested that the approach could potentially be generalized to other disease states and immunological phenotypes. An earlier analysis of several hundred of the donors showed that most TCR beta V segments appeared in productive rearrangements either about 90% or about 30% of the time, which broadly matched IMGT annotations. The 87-base-pair reads could not distinguish some IMGT-functional V segments, including TRBV6-2 and TRBV6-3, so those segments were excluded. The classifier was reported to diagnose cytomegalovirus status with high specificity and sensitivity in both the original and validation cohorts. The study listed 150 to 200 TCR beta chains as associated with cytomegalovirus. Linkage disequilibrium might explain the correlated functional status among segregating V segments, but an unknown experimental factor could not be ruled out. In vitro tests confirmed that a few of the cytomegalovirus-associated TCR beta chains recognize cytomegalovirus antigens. A later analysis found that most CMV-associated TCR beta chains appeared HLA-restricted, with HLA associations seemingly driven largely by CMV exposure. Strong co-occurrence of HLA alleles, especially DR and DQ, made assigning TCR associations to individual alleles difficult. In this cohort, only TCR beta chains were sequenced, and detectable features were limited by the absence of alpha or paired-chain data. A further reported finding was that TCR beta sequences accurately predicted the HLA-A and HLA-B alleles for most subjects in the first cohort. According to a later analysis, parvovirus B19, influenza, CMV and Epstein-Barr virus appeared linked to several top co-occurrence clusters. Because counts were too low, about 15 rarely observed V segments, including chromosome 9 orphons, were left out of the earlier analysis of 587 of the donors. A cluster of highly shared sequence variants was judged likely to be a technical artifact of the sequencing pipeline.

The cohort comprised approximately 700 healthy bone marrow donors. Cohort members were all nominally healthy when sampled, although unrecorded immune exposures were likely present. The donor tested CMV seronegative and was one of the 352 seronegative cohort members. Every donor gave a peripheral blood sample, and the peripheral blood mononuclear cells from that sample were used for TCR beta sequencing. The Qiagen DNeasy Blood Extraction Kit was used to extract genomic DNA from the blood cell samples. Note on this clone: Its recognized antigen is unknown. Per-nucleotide qualities are absent, and no much larger clonotype sits a single base away.

The CDR3 starts with the cysteine, ends with the phenylalanine, and has 14 residues. Only the CDR3 part of the read is kept: 42 bases, read in frame from the first base. Trimming accounts for 6 bases at V and 8 bases at J, while the number of junction bases matched to no gene is 6. The germline V gene sets CDR1 to MNHNS and CDR2 to SASEGT. The library was made by the immunoSEQ multiplex PCR assay. For the multiplex PCR, a mixture combining 60 forward primers for TCR Vbeta segments and 13 reverse primers for TCR Jbeta segments was used. A multiplex PCR assay on genomic DNA amplified the CDR3 region of rearranged TCR beta genes. The Illumina HiSeq System was used to sequence the amplified TCR beta libraries as 87-base-pair reads. From the authors' description of their analysis: A later analysis tallied around 87 million unique TCR beta chains across the 600 to 700 repertoires, and approximately 11 million of those chains were shared by two or more donors. To remove PCR and sequencing errors, raw reads were error-corrected and collapsed into unique sequences using a nearest-neighbor algorithm that merged closely related sequences. Alignment of CDR3 sequences to IMGT reference sequences was used to assign V, D and J gene segments. For a sequence to be retained, a match of at least six nucleotides to both a V gene segment and a J gene segment was required. A rearrangement counted as productive if the CDR3 had no stop codons and remained in frame with V and J, and every other rearrangement counted as non-productive. CDR3 was defined by IMGT convention, running from the second conserved V-encoded cysteine to the conserved J-encoded phenylalanine. In an earlier analysis of 500 to 650 of the donors, sequences lacking an unambiguous match to a single V gene segment were excluded. In an earlier analysis of around 590 of the donors, a V segment was called functional when productive rearrangements were above 56.7%, and segregating when the standard deviation between donors exceeded 5%. A statistical classification framework was developed to diagnose cytomegalovirus status using the catalog of TCR beta chain sequences. In a later analysis, TCR nucleotide sequences were compared against IMGT/GENE-DB human TR gene sequences so that V and J genes could be assigned. In a later analysis, CDR3 sequences and most-parsimonious VDJ recombination scenarios were assigned using the TCRdist pipeline. In a later analysis, every TCR beta chain was defined by the combination of its CDR3 amino acid sequence and its V-gene family, and reads without a unique V-gene family were dropped. To address suspected cross-contamination and a sequencing artifact, a later analysis removed around 600 highly shared, low-generation-probability nucleotide sequences. For each public chain, a later analysis derived a clonal expansion index from normalized ranks of inferred template counts within each repertoire. Generation probabilities in a later analysis came from a VDJ recombination model fitted to out-of-frame rearrangements, and those results were checked against IGoR. In a later analysis, hypergeometric tests were used to score TCR-TCR, TCR-HLA and TCR-CMV co-occurrence, with a repertoire-size bias correction applied to TCR pairs. False discovery rates were estimated in a later analysis by permuting HLA or CMV assignments 20 times. A later analysis grouped co-occurring TCRs with DBSCAN, adding TCRdist sequence similarity when clustering within HLA-allele-positive subsets. Repertoires with fewer than 30,000 or more than 120,000 public chains, plus five repertoires with anomalous nucleotide sharing, were excluded from co-occurrence clustering. TCRdb stores this immuneACCESS table with in-frame sequences only. Part of the clones is absent; in the studies checked, under half of the shortfall reflects unresolved V genes, and no reason is known for the rest. V and J calls and clone size are as listed in that table; D and trimming were resolved from the DNA. The sample has about 140,000 clones on record, approximately 85% of them singletons. 0.51% of the sample lies in the top ten.

The sample comprised PBMCs. The TCR sequence derives from a middle-aged woman in good health and CMV-seronegative. Recombination linked TRBV6-1 to TRBJ2-1, with TRBD2 identical over 11 junction bases. The CDR3 protein: CASRGLAGAHEQFF. The nucleotides read TGTGCCAGCAGAGGACTAGCGGGCGCCCATGAGCAGTTCTTC.